This T cell receptor (beta chain) was captured by sequencing in a study of blood T cells in healthy people across ages. Per the germline V gene, CDR1 is MNHEY and CDR2 is SVGEGT. V was pared by 7 bases and J by 10 bases, with 19 bases between. The CDR3 has 13 residues. A second PCR, run for roughly 7 to 11 cycles, used a sample-barcoded 5' primer plus a J-beta primer mix. TCRdb re-analysed the 5' RACE reads in MiXCR, keeping a single row per CDR3 protein. Altogether 590,000 or so distinct CDR3 sequences are present, approximately 30% being singletons, with the ten largest covering 15% to 19%. Whole-study results and caveats: It was held that diversity estimates obtained from one million T cells represented underestimates. When set beside aged donors, long-lived donors presented more naive CD4+ cells and higher diversity.

At least ten counts were recorded for this clonotype. The target antigen is unknown. The sample comprised blood. This receptor was taken from a woman at least 80 years old in good health. The chain is built from TRBV6-2 or TRBV6-3 and TRBJ1-1; no clear D gene. The CDR3 DNA reads TGTGCCAGCACCGAATTACAGACCAACCGAGCTTTCTTT. This gives the protein CASTELQTNRAFF.